Below are 27 T cell receptor beta chains sequenced from a single sample in a study of a mutant IDH1 vaccine in newly diagnosed glioma. These receptors are not linked to any known antigen. Profiling relied on immunoSEQ multiplex PCR, and the TCRdb table lists in-frame clones only, not all of them. The sample holds 50,000 to 70,000 clones; 84% are singletons and the top ten take about 14%. Indicated time point: week 23, last vaccination. Each dose of the vaccine consisted of 300 ug of mutant IDH1 20-mer peptide, with topical imiquimod. Sequenced material: PBMCs, taken from a glioma patient whose treatment included an IDH1 peptide vaccine. These receptors originate from a young man with glioma.

The gene calls are TRBV27 and TRBJ2-5, with TRBD1 matching 9 bases. CDR3 length: 15 amino acids. V gave up 3 bases and J gave up 1 base; unmatched junction bases: 3. Germline lookup yields CDR1 MNHEY and CDR2 SMNVEV (reference sequence). CDR3 sequence: CASSFRDRAQETQYF. The CDR3 DNA is TGTGCCAGCAGTTTCCGGGACAGGGCCCAAGAGACCCAGTACTTC.

The J gene is TRBJ1-5, the V gene TRBV19; no definite D call. CDR3 length: 16 residues. Germline CDR1 reads LNHDA; CDR2 reads SQIVND (reference sequence). V lost 7 bases and J lost 2, with 18 bases in between. Here the CDR3 reads CASTATWAGGNQPQHF. In nucleotides, the CDR3 is TGTGCCAGTACCGCTACGTGGGCAGGAGGCAATCAGCCCCAGCATTTT.

The chain employs TRBV7-9 and TRBJ1-1; D gene ambiguous. Germline CDR1 reads SEHNR; CDR2 reads FQNEAQ (reference sequence). This CDR3 has 12 residues. V lost 5 bases to trimming and J lost 4 bases, with 8 bases between them. The CDR3 spells CASSKGGTEAFF. CDR3 nucleotide sequence: TGTGCCAGCAGCAAGGGCGGCACTGAAGCTTTCTTT. The whole variable domain, filled in from reference TRBV7-9 and TRBJ1-1, reads DTGVSQNPRHKITKRGQNVTFRCDPISEHNRLYWYRQTLGQGPEFLTYFQNEAQLEKSRLLSDRFSAERPKGSFSTLEIQRTEQGDSAMYLCASSKGGTEAFFGQGTRLTVV.

The V gene is TRBV30, the J gene TRBJ1-2; D is ambiguous. CDR3 length: 21 amino acids. Germline V lookup: CDR1 GTSNPN, CDR2 SVGIG (reference sequence). V was cut by 0 bases and J by 2 bases, with 31 bases left in between. CDR3 residues: CAWSVRIGGPDLGGRNYGYTF. The CDR3 DNA follows: TGTGCCTGGAGTGTACGTATTGGAGGACCGGATCTGGGAGGCCGGAACTATGGCTACACCTTC.

The genes are TRBV5-6 and TRBJ1-2; D is perhaps TRBD1 (5 bases). The germline gives CDR1 SGHDT, CDR2 YYEEEE. Deletions cut 0 bases from V and 9 bases from J, with 9 bases between. The CDR3 loop spans 12 amino acids. The CDR3: CASSLGGTSYTF. Written as DNA, the CDR3 is TGTGCCAGCAGCTTGGGGGGGACGAGCTACACCTTC.

V usage is TRBV5-4 and J usage is TRBJ2-7; the D gene is possibly TRBD1 (5 bases). The length of the CDR3 is 16 residues. The germline CDR1 and CDR2 sequences are SGHNT and YYREEE (reference sequence). Trimming stripped 2 bases from V and 0 bases from J, with 15 bases between. CDR3 sequence reads: CASSLHDRPSSYEQYF. The DNA of the CDR3 is TGTGCCAGCAGCTTACACGACAGACCGAGCTCCTACGAGCAGTACTTC.

The genes are TRBV2 and TRBJ1-5; 7 bases map to TRBD1. V shed 5 bases, J shed 3 bases, and the junction held 4 bases outside the gene matches. This CDR3 has 14 residues. CDR1 is SNHLY and CDR2 is FYNNEI in the germline V gene. The CDR3 region has the DNA TGTGCCAGCAGTTTACAGGGGCTCAATCAGCCCCAGCATTTT. It specifies CASSLQGLNQPQHF.

This clone came up a few times. The chain has TRBV19 and TRBJ2-1, with 7 nucleotides matching TRBD1. Trimming took 7 bases from V and 10 from J; bases not matched to a gene: 13. This CDR3 contains 14 residues. CDR1 and CDR2 from the germline V gene are LNHDA and SQIVND (reference sequence). The CDR3 sequence is CASTTRRDSEEQFF. The CDR3, as DNA: TGTGCCAGTACCACTCGCCGGGACAGTGAGGAGCAGTTCTTC.

This clone is a singleton in its sample. The chain couples TRBV19 to TRBJ1-1; no clear D. The V gene lost 10 bases and the J gene lost 7 bases, with 28 bases spanning the gap. Germline CDR1 LNHDA, CDR2 SQIVND (reference sequence). The length of the CDR3 is 16 residues. The DNA of the CDR3 is TGTGCCACTCCCCCTCCCGGGTCCAAGGTTTACGATGAAGCTTTCTTT. Translating it yields CATPPPGSKVYDEAFF.

The rearrangement links TRBV7-9 to TRBJ2-1, with 8 bases aligning to TRBD1. The CDR3 spans 17 residues. After removal of 4 bases from V and 8 bases from J, the junction contained 16 bases not matched to a gene. Per the germline V gene, CDR1 is SEHNR and CDR2 is FQNEAQ (reference sequence). The CDR3 here is CASSSPRTGRTNYEQFF. The CDR3 region has the DNA TGTGCCAGCAGCTCACCCCGGACAGGGAGGACAAACTATGAGCAGTTCTTC. Full variable domain (missing parts from reference TRBV7-9 and TRBJ2-1): DTGVSQNPRHKITKRGQNVTFRCDPISEHNRLYWYRQTLGQGPEFLTYFQNEAQLEKSRLLSDRFSAERPKGSFSTLEIQRTEQGDSAMYLCASSSPRTGRTNYEQFFGPGTRLTVL.

This clone was counted a few times. This chain connects TRBV19 to TRBJ1-5; D is unresolved. Germline V lookup: CDR1 LNHDA, CDR2 SQIVND (reference sequence). The CDR3 consists of 15 residues. With 5 bases removed from V and 1 base from J, the gap between germline ends came to 12 bases. The CDR3 bases are TGTGCCAGTAGTTTCCGGACGCCGAGCAATCAGCCCCAGCATTTT. Translated: CASSFRTPSNQPQHF.

The chain uses TRBV5-1 and TRBJ2-4; D gene ambiguous. V lost 4 bases and J 7 bases, leaving 9 bases between the germline ends. Germline-derived CDR1 and CDR2 are SGHRS and YFSETQ. This CDR3 region has 12 residues. CDR3 sequence reads: CASSMSENIQYF. The CDR3 bases are TGCGCCAGCAGCATGAGTGAGAACATTCAGTACTTC.

The chain recombines TRBV5-1 with TRBJ1-2; 9 bases map to TRBD1. Per germline, CDR1 SGHRS and CDR2 YFSETQ. The ends lost 3 bases at V and 7 bases at J; junction bases unmatched: 13. The CDR3 runs 16 residues. In DNA form, the CDR3 reads TGCGCCAGCAGCTCCACCACAGGGGGCGAAATAGGTGGCTACACCTTC. It is translated as CASSSTTGGEIGGYTF.

The chain joins TRBV5-1 to TRBJ2-1; D may correspond to TRBD1 or TRBD2 (5 bases each). Germline CDR1 reads SGHRS; CDR2 reads YFSETQ. The CDR3 loop spans 12 amino acids. Deletions cut 0 bases from V and 16 bases from J, with 14 bases between. In DNA, the CDR3 is TGCGCCAGCAGCTTGGGTGGGCCGGGGCCATTCTTC. It codes for CASSLGGPGPFF.

V is TRBV5-1 and J is TRBJ1-3; 10 bases align to TRBD1. Trimming cost V 0 bases and J 8 bases; bases outside gene matches: 2. This CDR3 contains 14 residues. Germline-derived CDR1 and CDR2 are SGHRS and YFSETQ. The CDR3 bases are TGCGCCAGCAGCTTGGGACAGGGGGCTTACACCATATATTTT. Its protein product is CASSLGQGAYTIYF.

The chain links TRBV28 to TRBJ1-1; 9 bases match TRBD1. After removal of 4 bases from V and 4 bases from J, the junction contained 10 bases not matched to a gene. The germline CDR1 and CDR2 sequences are MDHEN and SYDVKM. CDR3 length: 16 amino acids. The chain's CDR3 is CASSSYRGLGGTEAFF. The CDR3 bases are TGTGCCAGCAGTTCATACAGGGGGCTGGGGGGCACTGAAGCTTTCTTT.

The CDR3 DNA reads TGTGCCAGCAGAGCAACCGGAGATGGAGATACGCAGTATTTT. This translates into CASRATGDGDTQYF. V and J are TRBV6-5 and TRBJ2-3; D is unresolved. CDR1 is MNHEY and CDR2 is SVGAGI in the germline V gene. The CDR3 totals 14 residues. V was trimmed by 6 bases and J by 5 bases, leaving 15 bases between them.

This rearrangement joins TRBV5-4 to TRBJ2-5, with 7 bases aligning to TRBD1. The DNA end is more similar to TRBJ2-7, so the J call may be wrong. Germline lookup yields CDR1 SGHNT and CDR2 YYREEE (reference sequence). The CDR3 consists of 15 residues. CDR3 loop: CASSLDGTVSYEQYF. CDR3 in DNA: TGTGCCAGCAGCTTAGACGGGACAGTTTCCTACGAGCAGTACTTC.

The chain carries TRBV18 and TRBJ1-2, with D possibly being TRBD1 (6 bases). The CDR3 contains 16 residues. Germline-derived CDR1 and CDR2 are KGHSH and LQKENI. V lost 4 bases and J lost 3, with 18 bases in between. The CDR3 sequence: CASSLRGGDWDYGYTF. The CDR3 DNA is TGTGCCAGCTCACTCCGAGGGGGAGACTGGGACTATGGCTACACCTTC.

The rearrangement joins TRBV9 to TRBJ2-1; possible D gene TRBD2, 6 bases. The CDR3 covers 15 residues. V was shortened by 0 bases and J by 2 bases, with 9 bases between the two germline ends. Germline CDR1 and CDR2: SGDLS and YYNGEE. The CDR3 coding sequence is TGTGCCAGCAGCGTAGGAGGCGGGGCCTACAATGAGCAGTTCTTC. It encodes CASSVGGGAYNEQFF.

This clone has a handful of counts. The CDR3 DNA sequence: TGTGCCAGCAGCTCTAGGGACAGGGGCCACGAGCAGTACTTC. It translates to CASSSRDRGHEQYF. The chain has TRBV7-9 and TRBJ2-7; the match to TRBD1 covers 10 bases. The CDR3 is 14 amino acids. From germline, CDR1 is SEHNR and CDR2 FQNEAQ (reference sequence). Trimming removed 4 bases from V and 5 bases from J; junction bases left unmatched: 5.

The chain couples TRBV27 to TRBJ1-5, with 8 bases lining up with TRBD1. CDR3 length: 16 residues. Germline assignment: CDR1 MNHEY and CDR2 SMNVEV (reference sequence). The trim removed 5 bases at V and 0 bases at J, leaving 6 bases unmatched. CDR3 sequence reads: CASSLLGQVSNQPQHF. In DNA form, the CDR3 reads TGTGCCAGCAGTCTTTTGGGACAGGTTAGCAATCAGCCCCAGCATTTT.

The J gene is TRBJ2-3, the V gene TRBV6-5; 7 bases are shared with TRBD2. Germline V gene lookup returns CDR1 MNHEY and CDR2 SVGAGI. The CDR3 covers 15 residues. With 7 bases clipped from V and 9 bases from J, the junction kept 16 bases outside the gene matches. The CDR3 DNA reads as TGTGCCAGCATAAAAGCGGGTTCCCTCGGGGGGACGCAGTATTTT. The encoded protein is CASIKAGSLGGTQYF.

This clone occurred once. The rearrangement joins TRBV11-2 to TRBJ1-6; D might be TRBD1 (6 bases). V lost 4 bases, J lost 4 bases, and 11 bases lay in between. Germline CDR1 is SGHAT and CDR2 is FQNNGV. The CDR3 length is 15 residues. CDR3 coding DNA: TGTGCCAGCAGCTCCGGACAGCATTATAATTCACCCCTCCACTTT. This sequence encodes CASSSGQHYNSPLHF.

This chain connects TRBV6-1 to TRBJ2-7, with D perhaps assigned TRBD1 or TRBD2 (5 bases each). Trimming shortened V by 1 base and J by 2 bases, and 6 bases separated the two germline ends. This CDR3 is 13 amino acids long. The germline V gene has CDR1 MNHNS and CDR2 SASEGT. The CDR3 nucleotides are TGTGCCAGCAGTGAAGGGGGGACCTACGAGCAGTACTTC. The encoded protein is CASSEGGTYEQYF.

V gene TRBV2 combines with J gene TRBJ2-5, with a tentative D call TRBD1 (6 bases). This CDR3 has 12 amino acids. Trimming cost V 11 bases and J 3 bases, with 13 bases left between them. Per the germline V gene, CDR1 is SNHLY and CDR2 is FYNNEI. CDR3 region: CALGAGEETQYF. CDR3 nucleotides: TGTGCCCTCGGGGCAGGGGAAGAGACCCAGTACTTC.

The V and J genes are TRBV18 and TRBJ1-5; the D gene is possibly TRBD1 (5 bases). CDR3 size: 14 residues. The V end was cut by 2 bases, the J end by 6 bases, with 11 bases between. Germline V gene sequence: CDR1 KGHSH, CDR2 LQKENI. The CDR3 bases are TGTGCCAGCTCACCAGAGAGGGGAGGTCAGCCCCAGCATTTT. Encoded protein: CASSPERGGQPQHF.